One sample yielded the 25 T cell receptor beta chains listed below, sequenced in a study of CD8 T cells in ankylosing spondylitis. General study points: Ankylosing spondylitis blood appeared to carry a characteristic TCR beta motif of roughly eight highly homologous variants.

MiXCR was run by TCRdb on the 5' RACE reads, yielding one entry per CDR3 protein. This sample yields around 130,000 distinct CDR3 sequences, of which 17% are seen a single time; around a third belongs to the top ten. For these receptors, no antigen is known. Material for sequencing was blood, either unsorted or a sorted T cell fraction (not recorded which). These receptors all stem from a male donor with ankylosing spondylitis.

The J gene is TRBJ1-2, the V gene TRBV19; possibly TRBD1 for D (5 bases). The CDR3 is 16 amino acids. Germline values: CDR1 LNHDA, CDR2 SQIVND (reference sequence). Trimming removed 4 bases from V and 0 bases from J, with 15 bases in between. CDR3 DNA sequence: TGTGCCAGTAGTACCTTCGACAGCGTAGCTAACTATGGCTACACCTTC. It encodes CASSTFDSVANYGYTF.

This clonotype was observed at least ten times. The CDR3: CSVHGEKLLNEQFF. The DNA for the CDR3 is TGCAGCGTTCACGGGGAAAAGTTACTAAATGAGCAGTTCTTC. The V and J genes are TRBV29-1 and TRBJ2-1; D is perhaps TRBD2 (5 bases). The CDR3 spans 14 residues. Germline V gene sequence: CDR1 SQVTM, CDR2 ANQGSEA. The germline V and J ends were trimmed by 5 bases and 7 bases, with 18 bases remaining between them.

This clonotype is labeled as medium-sized. The chain links TRBV7-9 to TRBJ2-5, with 8 bases matching TRBD1. CDR3 size: 14 residues. Germline-derived CDR1 and CDR2 are SEHNR and FQNEAQ (reference sequence). Trimming at V came to 3 bases and at J to 4 bases, leaving 4 bases not matched to a gene. CDR3 DNA: TGTGCCAGCAGCTTTGGGACAGGAGGAGAGACCCAGTACTTC. This translates into CASSFGTGGETQYF. The whole variable domain, filled in from reference TRBV7-9 and TRBJ2-5, reads DTGVSQNPRHKITKRGQNVTFRCDPISEHNRLYWYRQTLGQGPEFLTYFQNEAQLEKSRLLSDRFSAERPKGSFSTLEIQRTEQGDSAMYLCASSFGTGGETQYFGPGTRLLVL.

This clonotype was observed a few times. This chain connects TRBV10-3 to TRBJ2-5; D not certain. V gave up 0 bases and J gave up 4 bases, with 12 bases separating them. The germline CDR1 and CDR2 sequences are ENHRY and SYGVKD. This CDR3 is built from 15 residues. The CDR3 sequence: CAISESIDVRETQYF. The CDR3 bases are TGTGCCATCAGTGAGTCGATCGACGTCAGAGAGACCCAGTACTTC.

Only a few counts were recorded for this clonotype. This rearrangement joins TRBV10-2 to TRBJ2-5, with 12 bases identical to TRBD1. The germline V gene encodes CDR1 WSHSY and CDR2 SAAADI. With 6 bases clipped from V and 3 bases from J, the junction kept 2 bases outside the gene matches. This CDR3 region has 14 residues. The CDR3 bases are TGCGCCAGCAGGGGACAGGGGGCGGAAGAGACCCAGTACTTC. Amino acids: CASRGQGAEETQYF.

The chain joins TRBV6-2 or TRBV6-3 to TRBJ1-1; tentative D call: TRBD1 (5 bases). This CDR3 spans 13 amino acids. The germline gives CDR1 MNHEY, CDR2 SVGEGT. V was shortened by 5 bases and J by 4 bases, with 11 bases between the two germline ends. Here the CDR3 reads CASSGGGITEAFF. The CDR3 DNA sequence: TGTGCCAGCAGTGGTGGGGGGATCACTGAAGCTTTCTTT.

This rearrangement joins TRBV6-5 to TRBJ2-7; TRBD1 matches at 7 bases. The length of the CDR3 is 12 residues. Looked up from germline, CDR1 is MNHEY and CDR2 is SVGAGI. Trimming at V came to 5 bases and at J to 6 bases, leaving 4 bases not matched to a gene. The CDR3 coding sequence is TGTGCCAGCAGTAATCGGACAGGCGAGCAGTACTTC. Its protein is CASSNRTGEQYF.

This clonotype was recorded a few times. V and J are TRBV29-1 and TRBJ1-1, with D unresolved. V was pared by 8 bases and J by 7 bases, with 20 bases between. CDR3 length equals 13 residues. Germline-derived CDR1 and CDR2 are SQVTM and ANQGSEA. The CDR3 DNA sequence: TGCAGCTTAACGGGTCCCAACCTTGGTGAAGCTTTCTTT. This codes for CSLTGPNLGEAFF.

The chain couples TRBV28 to TRBJ2-2, with D possibly matching TRBD1 (5 bases). Germline-derived CDR1 and CDR2 are MDHEN and SYDVKM. V was clipped by 7 bases and J by 3 bases, with 9 bases between them. This CDR3 has 13 residues. The CDR3 DNA reads TGTGCCAGCAAAGGGGCCTACACCGGGGAGCTGTTTTTT. It codes for CASKGAYTGELFF.

This clonotype has just a few counts. J is TRBJ2-1 and V is TRBV4-1, with TRBD2 identical over 7 bases. Trimming took 0 bases from V and 0 from J; bases not matched to a gene: 5. Germline loops: CDR1 MGHRA, CDR2 YSYEKL. The CDR3 loop spans 17 amino acids. CDR3 amino acids: CASSQEASGSSYNEQFF. The CDR3 coding sequence is TGCGCCAGCAGCCAAGAGGCTAGCGGAAGCTCCTACAATGAGCAGTTCTTC.

Only a few counts were recorded for this clonotype. The chain uses TRBV7-9 and TRBJ1-2, with 9 positions matching TRBD1. J lost 4 bases, V lost 0 bases, and 9 bases had no gene match. Germline V lookup: CDR1 SEHNR, CDR2 FQNEAQ (reference sequence). The CDR3 spans 17 residues. This CDR3 is CASSLAGLTGQGYGYTF. In DNA form, the CDR3 reads TGTGCCAGCAGCTTAGCGGGTCTTACGGGACAGGGCTATGGCTACACCTTC.

This clonotype was observed a few times. The V gene is TRBV20-1, the J gene TRBJ2-3; 12 nucleotides match TRBD2. This CDR3 has 17 residues. Germline V CDR1 and CDR2: DFQATT, SNEGSKA (reference sequence). J gave up 3 bases and V 0 bases, and 7 bases lay outside the gene matches. As DNA, the CDR3 is TGCAGTGCTAGAGATCGGCCTAGCGGGAGGGTTACAGATACGCAGTATTTT. Protein sequence: CSARDRPSGRVTDTQYF.

This clonotype was recorded at least ten times. This chain connects TRBV10-3 to TRBJ2-3, with TRBD2 matching over 9 bases. CDR1 is ENHRY and CDR2 is SYGVKD in the germline V gene. V was pared by 3 bases and J by 2 bases, with 6 bases of the junction left unmatched. The CDR3 consists of 16 residues. The CDR3 nucleotides are TGTGCCATCAGTGACCCTAGCGGGAAACACACAGATACGCAGTATTTT. Encoded protein: CAISDPSGKHTDTQYF.

The V gene is TRBV12-3 or TRBV12-4, the J gene TRBJ1-2, with TRBD1 as a possible D gene (6 bases). The CDR3 has 12 residues. Trimming removed 5 bases from V and 8 bases from J, with 12 bases in between. The CDR3 spells CASSAQGRGYTF. The CDR3 coding sequence is TGTGCCAGCAGTGCTCAGGGGAGAGGCTACACCTTC.

The J gene is TRBJ2-7, the V gene TRBV7-6; D gene unclear. This CDR3 is 14 amino acids long. Germline V CDR1 and CDR2: SGHVS, FNYEAQ. Trimming left V 0 bases short and J 4 bases short, with 10 bases between. This chain's CDR3 is CASSLALLGYEQYF. CDR3 DNA: TGTGCCAGCAGCTTAGCCCTTTTAGGTTACGAGCAGTACTTC.

This clonotype has more than one count but fewer than ten. V is TRBV11-2 and J is TRBJ1-2; TRBD1 matches 7 bases. Germline CDR1 SGHAT, CDR2 FQNNGV. The V gene end was trimmed by 0 bases and the J gene end by 8 bases; junction bases not matched to a gene: 9. This CDR3 contains 15 residues. DNA for the CDR3: TGTGCCAGCAGCTTAGAGACAGGGAAGAGAAGAGGCTACACCTTC. Its translation is CASSLETGKRRGYTF.

As DNA, the CDR3 is TGTGCCAGCAGCCCCGGGACTAGCCTGTTCTTC. Translated: CASSPGTSLFF. The V call is TRBV5-5, the J call TRBJ2-1; TRBD2 matches at 9 bases. The CDR3 extends over 11 amino acids. Losses at the gene ends were 4 bases for V and 15 bases for J; bases not matched to a gene: 5. Germline-derived CDR1 and CDR2 are SGHKS and YYEKEE (reference sequence).

This clonotype occurred a few times. The chain recombines TRBV7-8 with TRBJ1-5, with D possibly TRBD1 on 5 matching bases. Deletions cut 6 bases from V and 5 bases from J, with 17 bases between. Germline CDR1 and CDR2: SGHVS and FQNEAQ. This CDR3 is built from 15 residues. The CDR3 DNA is TGTGCCAGCAGTCCAGGGCGATCTCGGGATCAGCCCCAGCATTTT. Translation gives CASSPGRSRDQPQHF.

The V and J genes are TRBV9 and TRBJ2-2; 7 positions match TRBD1. Per the germline V gene, CDR1 is SGDLS and CDR2 is YYNGEE. Losses at the gene ends were 0 bases for V and 2 bases for J; bases not matched to a gene: 4. The CDR3 runs to 16 residues. As DNA, the CDR3 is TGTGCCAGCAGCGTAGCGGGACAGTTAAACACCGGGGAGCTGTTTTTT. This codes for CASSVAGQLNTGELFF.

There are a few counts of this clonotype. This sequence joins TRBV4-3 and TRBJ1-3, with D unclear. This CDR3 contains 15 residues. CDR1 and CDR2 (germline): LGHNA, YSLEER. The V end lost 5 bases, the J end lost 4 bases, and 15 bases lay between the germline ends. CDR3 loop: CASSSLWGAGNTIYF. DNA of the CDR3: TGCGCCAGCAGCTCACTTTGGGGAGCGGGAAACACCATATATTTT.

CDR3 protein: CASSPVLYSNQPQHF. CDR3 DNA: TGTGCCAGTAGTCCAGTACTTTATAGCAATCAGCCCCAGCATTTT. The V call is TRBV19, the J call TRBJ1-5; D not resolved. Germline CDR1 LNHDA, CDR2 SQIVND (reference sequence). V lost 5 bases, J lost 0 bases, and 11 bases lay in between. CDR3 length: 15 residues.

The V gene is TRBV28, the J gene TRBJ2-7; D might be TRBD1 (6 bases). The ends were cut back, 5 bases at V and 2 bases at J, with 13 bases in the middle. The CDR3 runs 14 residues. The V gene's germline CDR1 is MDHEN and CDR2 SYDVKM. Here the CDR3 reads CASSAWDTAYEQYF. The CDR3 coding sequence is TGTGCCAGCAGTGCCTGGGACACAGCCTACGAGCAGTACTTC.

The chain links TRBV5-1 to TRBJ2-7; the D is unclear. Germline loops: CDR1 SGHRS, CDR2 YFSETQ. This CDR3 has 14 residues. V lost 4 bases and J 2 bases, leaving 13 bases between the germline ends. The CDR3 bases are TGCGCCAGCAGCCTAACGTCTGATCCCTACGAGCAGTACTTC. Amino acid sequence: CASSLTSDPYEQYF.

The chain employs TRBV12-3 or TRBV12-4 and TRBJ2-2; 8 bases align to TRBD1. The length of the CDR3 is 14 residues. V lost 8 bases to trimming and J lost 2 bases; unmatched junction nucleotides: 4. Here the CDR3 DNA reads TGTGCCAGCTCGGACAGGGTCAACACCGGGGAGCTGTTTTTT. Translated, it gives CASSDRVNTGELFF.

V and J are TRBV7-9 and TRBJ2-7, with D perhaps TRBD2 (5 bases). Looked up from germline, CDR1 is SEHNR and CDR2 is FQNEAQ (reference sequence). Trimming shortened V by 5 bases and J by 6 bases, and 17 bases separated the two germline ends. The CDR3 is made up of 14 amino acids. CDR3 bases: TGTGCCAGCAGCCCCTGGAAGCGGATCGGCGAGCAGTACTTC. The encoded protein is CASSPWKRIGEQYF.